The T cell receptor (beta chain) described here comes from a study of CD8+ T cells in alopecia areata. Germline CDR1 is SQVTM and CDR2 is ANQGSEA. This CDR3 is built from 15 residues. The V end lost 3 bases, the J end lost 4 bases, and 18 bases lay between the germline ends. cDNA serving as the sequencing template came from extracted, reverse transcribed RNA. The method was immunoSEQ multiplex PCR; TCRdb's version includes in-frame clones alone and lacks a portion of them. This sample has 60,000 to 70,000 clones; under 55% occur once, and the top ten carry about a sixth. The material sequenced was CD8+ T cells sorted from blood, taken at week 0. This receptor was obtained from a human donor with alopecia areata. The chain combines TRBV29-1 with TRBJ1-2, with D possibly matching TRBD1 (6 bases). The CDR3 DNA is TGCAGCGTTGAGGGAAGGGGGAGGGGAGGCTATGGCTACACCTTC. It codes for CSVEGRGRGGYGYTF.